These 13 T cell receptor beta chains were all obtained from the same sample, sequenced in a study of cytomegalovirus exposure and HLA in healthy donors. Both 60 Vbeta primers and 13 Jbeta primers went into the PCR. Produced via immunoSEQ multiplex PCR; TCRdb's table is partial and in-frame only. The sample carries around 130,000 clones, roughly four fifths recorded once. The sample comprised PBMCs. These receptors originate from a woman aged 40 to 50 in good health and CMV-seropositive.

The chain carries TRBV5-4 and TRBJ2-7, with 8 bases fitting TRBD1. Germline values: CDR1 SGHNT, CDR2 YYREEE (reference sequence). Trimming took 2 bases from V and 4 from J; bases not matched to a gene: 8. The CDR3 has 15 residues. The CDR3 is CASSFRTGKDYEQYF. The CDR3 DNA reads TGTGCCAGCAGCTTTCGGACAGGGAAGGATTACGAGCAGTACTTC.

This clone was counted once. The chain combines TRBV4-1 with TRBJ2-7; 13 bases map to TRBD2. CDR1 is MGHRA, CDR2 YSYEKL, per germline. This CDR3 has 15 residues. V shed 4 bases, J shed 7 bases, and the junction held 7 bases outside the gene matches. The DNA of the CDR3 is TGCGCCAGCAGCCTCAGACTAGCGGGAGGAGAGGAGCAGTACTTC. Amino acid sequence: CASSLRLAGGEEQYF.

The chain combines TRBV6-5 with TRBJ1-1; D may be TRBD1 (5 bases). V was trimmed by 2 bases and J by 5 bases, leaving 18 bases between them. CDR3 length: 16 amino acids. Germline V gene sequence: CDR1 MNHEY, CDR2 SVGAGI. This CDR3 reads CASSYGAGGSRTEAFF. Written as DNA, the CDR3 is TGTGCCAGCAGTTACGGAGCCGGGGGAAGTAGGACTGAAGCTTTCTTT.

The V gene is TRBV6-1, the J gene TRBJ1-5; D is uncertain. This CDR3 contains 16 residues. Trimming removed 0 bases at V and 5 bases at J, with 14 bases between. Germline lookup yields CDR1 MNHNS and CDR2 SASEGT. CDR3 amino acids: CASSEAAGRNDQPQHF. The CDR3 DNA is TGTGCCAGCAGTGAAGCAGCGGGTCGGAACGATCAGCCCCAGCATTTT.

This sequence joins TRBV5-1 and TRBJ1-1; a weak D match, TRBD1 (5 bases). The CDR3 extends over 14 amino acids. The germline gives CDR1 SGHRS, CDR2 YFSETQ. Trimming removed 1 base at V and 3 bases at J, with 10 bases between. CDR3 DNA: TGCGCCAGCAGCTTGATGGGGGGGGACACTGAAGCTTTCTTT. This gives the protein CASSLMGGDTEAFF. Full variable domain (missing parts from reference TRBV5-1 and TRBJ1-1): KAGVTQTPRYLIKTRGQQVTLSCSPISGHRSVSWYQQTPGQGLQFLFEYFSETQRNKGNFPGRFSGRQFSNSRSEMNVSTLELGDSALYLCASSLMGGDTEAFFGQGTRLTVV.

The chain recombines TRBV25-1 with TRBJ2-2, with TRBD2 identical over 10 bases. Germline CDR1 MGHDK, CDR2 SYGVNS. The CDR3 covers 16 residues. Unmatched junction bases numbered 3, after V lost 4 bases and J lost 1 base. CDR3 DNA sequence: TGTGCCAGCAGTGCTAGCGGGAGTTTGAACACCGGGGAGCTGTTTTTT. This sequence encodes CASSASGSLNTGELFF. The full variable domain, rest sourced from reference TRBV25-1 and TRBJ2-2, is EADIYQTPRYLVIGTGKKITLECSQTMGHDKMYWYQQDPGMELHLIHYSYGVNSTEKGDLSSESTVSRIRTEHFPLTLESARPSHTSQYLCASSASGSLNTGELFFGEGSRLTVL.

The J gene is TRBJ1-5, the V gene TRBV7-2; a possible D gene is TRBD1 (6 bases). Germline CDR1 is SGHTA and CDR2 is FQGNSA. V was clipped by 5 bases and J by 3 bases, with 11 bases between them. The CDR3 extends over 14 amino acids. In nucleotides, the CDR3 is TGTGCCAGCAGCATTCAGGGGATCAATCAGCCCCAGCATTTT. Residues: CASSIQGINQPQHF.

This clone was found a few times. V and J are TRBV19 and TRBJ1-2; TRBD1 is a possible D gene (5 bases). Germline values: CDR1 LNHDA, CDR2 SQIVND (reference sequence). Trimming took 7 bases from V and 4 from J, leaving 7 bases between them. The CDR3 has 11 amino acids. The CDR3 DNA follows: TGTGCCAGTAAGGGGTCCTATGGCTACACCTTC. The encoded protein is CASKGSYGYTF.

This chain joins TRBV19 and TRBJ2-6, with D maybe TRBD1 (6 bases). CDR3 length equals 15 residues. Germline assignment: CDR1 LNHDA and CDR2 SQIVND (reference sequence). CDR3 in amino acids: CGTSAPGDGANVLTF. The DNA of the CDR3 is TGTGGGACTTCCGCTCCAGGGGACGGGGCCAACGTCCTGACTTTC.

The chain carries TRBV6-5 and TRBJ1-6; D unresolved. Germline V lookup: CDR1 MNHEY, CDR2 SVGAGI. The germline V and J ends were trimmed by 6 bases and 5 bases, with 11 bases remaining between them. The length of the CDR3 is 14 residues. CDR3 region: CASRSGGNNSPLHF. The DNA for the CDR3 is TGTGCCAGCAGATCGGGAGGGAATAATTCACCCCTCCACTTT.

The chain carries TRBV7-9 and TRBJ1-5, with TRBD1 as a possible D gene (6 bases). V was trimmed by 6 bases and J by 2 bases, leaving 11 bases between them. The CDR3 length is 14 residues. The germline V gene encodes CDR1 SEHNR and CDR2 FQNEAQ (reference sequence). CDR3 residues: CASSTQGGNQPQHF. The CDR3, as DNA: TGTGCCAGCAGTACACAGGGAGGCAATCAGCCCCAGCATTTT.

There are a few counts of this clone. The CDR3 here is CASSPGTGTLETQYF. CDR3 sequence (DNA): TGTGCCAGCTCACCCGGGACAGGGACGCTAGAGACCCAGTACTTC. The rearrangement links TRBV18 to TRBJ2-5; 9 bases fit TRBD1. The CDR3 runs 15 residues. Trimming cost V 3 bases and J 4 bases; bases outside gene matches: 6. CDR1 KGHSH and CDR2 LQKENI come from the germline V gene.

This clone appeared a few times. The chain recombines TRBV19 with TRBJ2-1, with 12 bases lining up with TRBD2. The germline V gene encodes CDR1 LNHDA and CDR2 SQIVND (reference sequence). This CDR3 spans 14 amino acids. V shed 9 bases and J 9 bases; nucleotides not matched to a gene: 9. This chain's CDR3 is CASPPSGRACEQFF. The CDR3 DNA reads as TGTGCCAGCCCTCCTAGCGGGAGGGCCTGTGAGCAGTTCTTC.